The sequence of this T cell receptor (beta chain) was determined in a study of T-cell reconstitution after alpha-beta-depleted transplantation in children (dated by TCRdb to 2016 to 2018). Notes on the research overall: Using TCR repertoire profiling, the study followed T-cell immune reconstitution in a quantitative way in children after TCRalphabeta/CD19-depleted allogeneic hematopoietic cell transplantation.

This clonotype was picked up many times. The target of this receptor is not known. No base quality values were provided; no much bigger clone lies one nucleotide off. Its CDR3 holds 12 amino acids, cysteine through phenylalanine. Solely the CDR3 DNA is kept, with 36 bases framed from the first base. The germline V gene yields LGHNT for CDR1 and FRNRAP for CDR2. V is pared back by 3 bases and J by 6 bases, with 8 bases lying between the germline termini. The library was obtained by PCR. Sequenced using an Illumina HiSeq 2500. Molecular barcoding was employed in the preparation of TCR libraries, with unique molecular identifiers being used to normalize TCRbeta repertoire quantification. In-frame beta chains were kept once TCRdb had trimmed the public reads at Q25 with fastp and called clones with MiXCR. Every CDR3 protein is listed once, alongside the most common genes and DNA of its rows. Recorded for this sample are about 610,000 distinct CDR3 sequences; over 9.5% of them occurred a single time. The ten top clones hold about 4% of the sample.

The input for sequencing was PBMCs from the stem cell graft donor, taken from the stem cell graft. The sequence is built from TRBV12-5 and TRBJ1-1, with a tentative D gene TRBD1 over 5 matching bases. The TCR comes from a human donor who donated a stem cell graft to a child with acute myeloid leukemia. The DNA reads TGTGCTAGTGGTTTCCGGGGGGCTGAAGCTTTCTTT. This gives the protein CASGFRGAEAFF. Reference TRBV12-5 and TRBJ1-1 proteins supply the regions before and after the CDR3; the full variable domain is: DARVTQTPRHKVTEMGQEVTMRCQPILGHNTVFWYRQTMMQGLELLAYFRNRAPLDDSGMPKDRFSAEMPDATLATLKIQPSEPRDSAVYFCASGFRGAEAFFGQGTRLTVV.